These 18 T cell receptor beta chains share one sample of origin, sequenced in a study of graft-versus-host responses after intestinal transplantation. TCRdb's copy holds only in-frame clones and misses some; the assay was immunoSEQ multiplex PCR. The sample has roughly 100,000 clones; more than 75% are singletons. No cognate antigen is known for these TCRs. The source material was unstimulated CD4+ T cells sorted from spleen or lymph node cells, sampled before intestinal transplant. The receptor source for this set is a human donor who received an intestinal transplant.

The rearrangement joins TRBV29-1 to TRBJ2-5; a weak D match, TRBD1 (5 bases). In germline, CDR1 is SQVTM, CDR2 ANQGSEA. The CDR3 is made up of 10 amino acids. Between the trimmed V and J ends, which lost 4 bases and 7 bases, there was a span of 7 bases. CDR3: CSVGGGTQYF. The CDR3 nucleotides are TGCAGCGTTGGGGGCGGGACCCAGTACTTC.

This clone showed up just a few times. The rearrangement links TRBV2 to TRBJ2-2; D is ambiguous. The CDR3 covers 14 residues. Trimming left V 4 bases short and J 2 bases short, with 8 bases between. In germline, CDR1 is SNHLY, CDR2 FYNNEI. CDR3 in amino acids: CASSVKRNTGELFF. The CDR3 DNA follows: TGTGCCAGCAGTGTGAAAAGAAACACCGGGGAGCTGTTTTTT.

The rearrangement joins TRBV28 to TRBJ1-1, with D tentatively TRBD1 (5 bases). Germline lookup yields CDR1 MDHEN and CDR2 SYDVKM. Between the trimmed V and J ends, which lost 5 bases and 5 bases, there was a span of 15 bases. This CDR3 comprises 14 residues. CDR3 region: CASSQWLGVTEAFF. In DNA form, the CDR3 reads TGTGCCAGCAGTCAATGGCTAGGGGTTACTGAAGCTTTCTTT.

V usage is TRBV6-5 and J usage is TRBJ1-2; D call uncertain. Germline V gene lookup returns CDR1 MNHEY and CDR2 SVGAGI. The CDR3 sequence is 12 residues long. V lost 2 bases, J lost 8 bases, and 9 bases lay in between. The CDR3 reads CASSYGRGGYTF. The CDR3 nucleotides read TGTGCCAGCAGTTACGGGAGAGGAGGCTACACCTTC.

The chain couples TRBV7-3 to TRBJ1-6; D uncertain. V was shortened by 0 bases and J by 8 bases, with 8 bases between the two germline ends. The V gene's germline CDR1 is SGHTA and CDR2 FQGTGA. The CDR3 extends over 14 amino acids. The CDR3 coding sequence is TGTGCCAGCAGCTTAACGTTGAGGGATTCACCCCTCCACTTT. Its protein is CASSLTLRDSPLHF. The full variable domain, rest sourced from reference TRBV7-3 and TRBJ1-6, is GAGVSQTPSNKVTEKGKYVELRCDPISGHTALYWYRQSLGQGPEFLIYFQGTGAADDSGLPNDRFFAVRPEGSVSTLKIQRTERGDSAVYLCASSLTLRDSPLHFGNGTRLTVT.

The chain combines TRBV30 with TRBJ1-1; D not certain. Germline V lookup: CDR1 GTSNPN, CDR2 SVGIG (reference sequence). The V and J ends lost 2 bases and 2 bases respectively, with 9 bases between them. The CDR3 is 13 residues long. CDR3 sequence: CAWSWQPNTEAFF. For the CDR3, the DNA is TGTGCCTGGAGTTGGCAGCCAAACACTGAAGCTTTCTTT.

In this sample, this clone turned up once. The chain is built from TRBV5-1 and TRBJ1-6, with 8 bases matching TRBD1. CDR3 length: 15 amino acids. Germline V CDR1 and CDR2: SGHRS, YFSETQ. J lost 9 bases, V lost 4 bases, and 9 bases had no gene match. The CDR3 DNA sequence: TGCGCCAGCAGCCAGACAGGGGAAGGAGGTTCACCCCTCCACTTT. As protein: CASSQTGEGGSPLHF.

The V call is TRBV6-5, the J call TRBJ1-5; TRBD1 matches at 8 bases. The junction had 3 bases not matched to a gene; V was cut back by 6 bases and J by 5 bases. Looked up from germline, CDR1 is MNHEY and CDR2 is SVGAGI. This CDR3 spans 13 amino acids. The DNA of the CDR3 is TGTGCCAGCAGGGGACAGGCCGATCAGCCCCAGCATTTT. Protein: CASRGQADQPQHF.

Regarding this clone: At the DNA level, this CDR3 is encoded by other sequences in the same sample as well. The J gene is TRBJ2-5, the V gene TRBV7-3; D uncertain. V lost 3 bases, J lost 3 bases, and 8 bases lay in between. CDR3 length: 13 amino acids. Germline loops: CDR1 SGHTA, CDR2 FQGTGA. CDR3 nucleotides: TGTGCCAGCAGCTTCGACCGAGAAGAGACCCAGTACTTC. It is translated as CASSFDREETQYF.

The rearrangement uses TRBV5-1 and TRBJ2-5, with unresolved D. The V gene lost 5 bases and the J gene lost 2 bases, with 10 bases spanning the gap. CDR1 and CDR2 (germline): SGHRS, YFSETQ. The CDR3 has 13 amino acids. The chain's CDR3 is CASRVRLQETQYF. The CDR3 bases are TGCGCCAGCAGGGTTCGGTTACAAGAGACCCAGTACTTC.

This CDR3 reads CASSAYMGGGELFF. CDR3 DNA sequence: TGTGCCAGCAGCGCTTATATGGGCGGAGGGGAGCTGTTTTTT. This rearrangement joins TRBV9 to TRBJ2-2; D is undetermined. Germline V CDR1 and CDR2: SGDLS, YYNGEE. V was cut by 3 bases and J by 8 bases, with 14 bases left in between. This CDR3 region has 14 residues.

This rearrangement joins TRBV27 to TRBJ2-7; 10 nucleotides match TRBD2. This CDR3 spans 14 amino acids. Germline V gene lookup returns CDR1 MNHEY and CDR2 SMNVEV (reference sequence). J gave up 3 bases and V 6 bases, and 5 bases lay outside the gene matches. CDR3 bases: TGTGCCAGCAGCCGGACTAGCGGCCACTACGAGCAGTACTTC. Amino acid sequence: CASSRTSGHYEQYF.

V is TRBV7-9 and J is TRBJ2-1; perhaps TRBD2 as D (6 bases). V was pared by 5 bases and J by 2 bases, with 25 bases between. The CDR3 extends over 19 amino acids. Germline values: CDR1 SEHNR, CDR2 FQNEAQ (reference sequence). CDR3 bases: TGTGCCAGCAGCCCACCATTCACCGGGACTCGCATAGCCTACAATGAGCAGTTCTTC. The encoded protein is CASSPPFTGTRIAYNEQFF.

The rearrangement joins TRBV2 to TRBJ1-6, with 8 bases identical to TRBD1. CDR3 length equals 15 residues. With V trimmed by 5 bases and J by 4 bases, 4 bases remained unmatched. Germline lookup yields CDR1 SNHLY and CDR2 FYNNEI. CDR3: CASSPGGAYNSPLHF. As DNA, the CDR3 is TGTGCCAGCAGTCCAGGGGGCGCATATAATTCACCCCTCCACTTT.

The chain employs TRBV19 and TRBJ1-5; 12 bases map to TRBD1. The CDR3 is 15 amino acids. V lost 3 bases, J lost 7 bases, and 4 bases stayed unmatched. Germline V gene data show CDR1 as LNHDA and CDR2 as SQIVND (reference sequence). For the CDR3, the DNA is TGTGCCAGTAGTATGGGGACAGGGGGCTTACAGCCCCAGCATTTT. This gives the protein CASSMGTGGLQPQHF.

This clone was detected once. The chain couples TRBV15 to TRBJ1-2; D perhaps matches TRBD1 (6 bases). CDR1 and CDR2 (germline): LNHNV, YYDKDF (reference sequence). V dropped 0 bases and J dropped 5 bases, with 19 bases sitting between them. CDR3 length equals 17 residues. CDR3 protein: CATSRDYQDRGKYGYTF. CDR3 sequence (DNA): TGTGCCACCAGCAGAGACTATCAGGACAGAGGGAAGTATGGCTACACCTTC.

V gene TRBV5-1 combines with J gene TRBJ2-7; D call uncertain. Germline V gene data show CDR1 as SGHRS and CDR2 as YFSETQ. The V gene lost 5 bases and the J gene lost 0 bases, with 9 bases spanning the gap. The CDR3 has 13 residues. The CDR3 DNA is TGCGCCAGCAGTTCAGGAGCCTCCTACGAGCAGTACTTC. Translated: CASSSGASYEQYF.

This sequence joins TRBV29-1 and TRBJ1-2, with 7 bases lining up with TRBD1. The CDR3 sequence is 13 residues long. The germline CDR1 and CDR2 sequences are SQVTM and ANQGSEA. Trimming took 7 bases from V and 3 from J; bases not matched to a gene: 8. CDR3 nucleotide sequence: TGCAGCGCCGTTCAGGGGGGAGACTATGGCTACACCTTC. Its translation is CSAVQGGDYGYTF.